This section outlines one TCR beta chain sequence together with its context. This clone appeared once. The target of this receptor is not known. Qualities for individual bases were not recorded, and no much larger clone is one base off. The immunoSEQ Assay, a bias-controlled multiplex PCR, was used to amplify TCRbeta CDR3 regions from genomic DNA. As for how the authors treated the data: The number of nucleated cells in each sample was estimated by amplification of reference gene primers within the assay. To quantify the absolute abundance of each unique TCRbeta CDR3 rearrangement, sequence reads were collapsed and filtered. For each sample, productive Simpson clonality was calculated as the square root of Simpson's diversity index over productive rearrangements. The table was pulled from immuneACCESS by TCRdb, which kept in-frame rearrangements only. Such tables lose some clones; where checked, under half of the loss comes from unresolved V genes, and the rest has no known cause. Clonal size and the V and J genes are those of that table, whereas D and trimming came from the DNA. Recorded for this sample are about 180,000 clones; roughly 87% of them occurred a single time. Less than 1.5% of the sample is held by the ten biggest clonotypes.

Enrolling through a virtual design, the prospective study's participants ranged in age from roughly 18 to 95 years and lived across roughly 23 United States geographic areas. Cohort assignment in the prospective study relied on participant-reported clinical history from a screening survey and a study questionnaire. Each participant in the prospective study had whole blood, serum and a nasopharyngeal or oropharyngeal swab collected by mobile phlebotomists. Additional blood draws and questionnaires over a 2-month period could optionally be provided by prospective study participants. Before DNA extraction, blood samples from the prospective study were shipped at room temperature or frozen. The data derive from a study of blood T cell repertoires in COVID-19 (dated by TCRdb to about 2020). Study-level background: Samples from collaborators originated in the United States, Italy and Spain and spanned both the acute and convalescent phases of COVID-19. The material from the prospective study consisted of cDNA or gDNA derived from T cells, B-cell-depleted T cells, or PBMCs. Deeply sampled blood TCRbeta repertoires from subjects exposed to, actively infected with, or recovered from COVID-19 were included in the dataset. The repertoires were made available in a free public database intended to serve as a resource for research on the immune response to SARS-CoV-2. Samples came from the ongoing ImmuneRACE study (first 160 participants) plus 1,254 subjects from 6 global collaborators. A de-identified subject ID, COVID-19 status, age in years and sex were almost always included in the sample metadata. Where available, HLA class I and class II types were obtained from metadata supplied by the sample provider rather than from assay-based typing.

Here is what the overall study found, with its caveats: How much clinical and demographic metadata was included differed by source and by participant, and the metadata was provided uncurated.

The origin of this receptor is a human donor with acute COVID-19. The donor label of this sample is uncertain. Sequencing used PBMCs or T cells enriched from blood (not recorded which).

The bases read TGCAGCGCTAAAGCTTCCTTTCAGGGGCAGCAGTACTTC. This yields the protein CSAKASFQGQQYF. This sequence uses TRBV29-1 and TRBJ2-7, and TRBD1 may be the D gene, going by 6 matching bases. V is shortened by 7 bases, J by 8 bases, and the region joining them spans 21 bases. Taken from cysteine to phenylalanine, the CDR3 has 13 residues. The only DNA kept is the CDR3, 39 bases in frame from the first base. As encoded in the germline V gene, CDR1 is SQVTM while CDR2 is ANQGSEA.